This T cell receptor beta chain comes out of a study of T cell responses to AZD1222 COVID-19 vaccine. Assay used: immunoSEQ multiplex PCR; TCRdb lists only in-frame clones, some missing. The data hold 150,000 to 200,000 clones, with about 90% observed a single time. V was clipped by 0 bases and J by 0 bases, with 11 bases between them. Germline V CDR1 and CDR2: MNHEY, SVGEGT. The CDR3 totals 16 residues. Study results and caveats: The donor group comprised mostly white British people and more females; the analysis possibly underestimated clonal diversity. Close to half of spike-specific TCRs reportedly recognize unmutated variant regions.

About this clone itself: Its specificity is unknown.

This TCR was recovered from an adult who received the AZD1222 COVID-19 vaccine. The sample in question was peripheral blood, obtained 28 days after the second AZD1222 dose. This chain joins TRBV6-2 or TRBV6-3 and TRBJ2-5; D may be TRBD2 (5 bases). CDR3 amino acids: CASSYSLGSYQETQYF. CDR3 sequence (DNA): TGTGCCAGCAGTTACTCCCTAGGGAGTTACCAAGAGACCCAGTACTTC.